This note documents a single T cell receptor (beta chain) sequence. The V end was cut by 6 bases, the J end by 7 bases, with 19 bases between. From germline, CDR1 is SGHNT and CDR2 YENEEA. The CDR3 length is 14 residues. The data were obtained in a study of T cell changes during pregnancy in multiple sclerosis. Profiling relied on immunoSEQ multiplex PCR, and the TCRdb table lists in-frame clones only, not all of them. This table holds 10,000 or so clones, nearly 85% found once. The V gene is TRBV11-3, the J gene TRBJ2-7; D gene unclear. The origin of this receptor is a female donor in good health, enrolled as a control in a pregnancy study. The sample consisted of CD8+ T cells from peripheral blood mononuclear cells, taken in the third trimester of pregnancy. This CDR3 is CASREVGGIGEQYF. Here the CDR3 DNA reads TGTGCCAGCAGAGAGGTCGGCGGCATCGGGGAGCAGTACTTC. The whole variable domain, remainder taken from reference TRBV11-3 and TRBJ2-7, is EAGVVQSPRYKIIEKKQPVAFWCNPISGHNTLYWYLQNLGQGPELLIRYENEEAVDDSQLPKDRFSAERLKGVDSTLKIQPAELGDSAVYLCASREVGGIGEQYFGPGTRLTVT.